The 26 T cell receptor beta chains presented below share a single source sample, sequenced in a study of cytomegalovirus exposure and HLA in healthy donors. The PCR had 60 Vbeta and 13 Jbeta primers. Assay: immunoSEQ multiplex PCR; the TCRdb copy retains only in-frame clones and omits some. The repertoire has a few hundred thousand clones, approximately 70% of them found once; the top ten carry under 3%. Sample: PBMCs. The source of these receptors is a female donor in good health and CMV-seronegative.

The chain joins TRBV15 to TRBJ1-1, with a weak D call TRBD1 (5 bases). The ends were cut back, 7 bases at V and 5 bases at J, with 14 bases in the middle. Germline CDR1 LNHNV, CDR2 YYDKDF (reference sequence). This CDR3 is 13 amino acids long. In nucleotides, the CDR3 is TGTGCCACCACCACACAGGATCGAACTGAAGCTTTCTTT. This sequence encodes CATTTQDRTEAFF.

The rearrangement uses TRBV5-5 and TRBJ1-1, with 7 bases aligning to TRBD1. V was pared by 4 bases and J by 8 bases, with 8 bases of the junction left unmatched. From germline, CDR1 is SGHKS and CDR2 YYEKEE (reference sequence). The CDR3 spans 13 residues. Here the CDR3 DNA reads TGTGCCAGCAGCCGTCAGGGGGGTTTGGAAGCTTTCTTT. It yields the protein CASSRQGGLEAFF.

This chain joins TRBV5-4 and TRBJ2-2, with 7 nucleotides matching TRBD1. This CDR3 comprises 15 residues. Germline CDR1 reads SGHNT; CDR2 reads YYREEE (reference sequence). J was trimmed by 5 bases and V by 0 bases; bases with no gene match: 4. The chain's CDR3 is CASSLEAGGTGELFF. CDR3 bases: TGTGCCAGCAGCTTGGAGGCAGGGGGTACCGGGGAGCTGTTTTTT.

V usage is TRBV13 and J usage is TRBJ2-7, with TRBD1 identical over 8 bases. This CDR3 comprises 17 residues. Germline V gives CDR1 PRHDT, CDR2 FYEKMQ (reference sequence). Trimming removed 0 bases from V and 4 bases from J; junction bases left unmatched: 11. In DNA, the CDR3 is TGTGCCAGCAGCTTAGGCCTGACAGGGGTCGGTTTTTACGAGCAGTACTTC. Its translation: CASSLGLTGVGFYEQYF.

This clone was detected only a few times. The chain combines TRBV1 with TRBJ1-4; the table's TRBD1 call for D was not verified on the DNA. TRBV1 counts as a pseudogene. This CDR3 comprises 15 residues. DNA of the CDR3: TGCACCAGCAGCCCGGGGACAGGGACTAATGAAAAACTGTTTTTT. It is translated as CTSSPGTGTNEKLFF.

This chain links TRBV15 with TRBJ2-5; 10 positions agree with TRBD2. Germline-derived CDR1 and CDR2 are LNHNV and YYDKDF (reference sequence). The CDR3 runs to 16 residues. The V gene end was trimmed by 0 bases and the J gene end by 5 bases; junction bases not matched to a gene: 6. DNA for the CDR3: TGTGCCACCAGCAGAGAACTAGCGGGAAGTCGGGAGACCCAGTACTTC. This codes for CATSRELAGSRETQYF.

DNA for the CDR3: TGTGCCAGCAGTGAACTAGCGGGAGGGAACACCGGGGAGCTGTTTTTT. It specifies CASSELAGGNTGELFF. The rearrangement links TRBV6-1 to TRBJ2-2; 11 bases agree with TRBD2. Germline lookup yields CDR1 MNHNS and CDR2 SASEGT. The CDR3 sequence is 16 residues long. Trimming removed 2 bases from V and 1 base from J; junction bases left unmatched: 0.

The CDR3 DNA reads TGCGCCAGCGGACAGGACACCGGGGAGCTGTTTTTT. Residues: CASGQDTGELFF. The chain has TRBV5-1 and TRBJ2-2, with 7 bases fitting TRBD1. This CDR3 contains 12 residues. Germline CDR1 SGHRS, CDR2 YFSETQ. V gave up 7 bases and J gave up 3 bases; unmatched junction bases: 0.

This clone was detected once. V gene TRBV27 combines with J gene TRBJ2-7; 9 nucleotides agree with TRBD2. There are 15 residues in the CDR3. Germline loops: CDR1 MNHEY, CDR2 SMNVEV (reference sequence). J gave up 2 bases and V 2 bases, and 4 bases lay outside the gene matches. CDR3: CASSLGSSGTYEQYF. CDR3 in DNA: TGTGCCAGCAGTTTAGGGTCTAGCGGGACCTACGAGCAGTACTTC.

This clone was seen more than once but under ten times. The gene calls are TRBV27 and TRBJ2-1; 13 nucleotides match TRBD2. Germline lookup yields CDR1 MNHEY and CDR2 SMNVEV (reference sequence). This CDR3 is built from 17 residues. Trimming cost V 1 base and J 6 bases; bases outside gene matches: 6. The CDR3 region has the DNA TGTGCCAGCAGTTTATGGGAACTAGCGGGAGGGCCCAATGAGCAGTTCTTC. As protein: CASSLWELAGGPNEQFF.

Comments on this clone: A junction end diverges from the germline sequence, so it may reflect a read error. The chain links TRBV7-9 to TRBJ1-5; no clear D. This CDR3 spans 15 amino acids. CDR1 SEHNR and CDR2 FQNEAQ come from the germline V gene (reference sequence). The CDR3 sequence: CSSSLGRYSNQPQHF. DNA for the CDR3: TGTTCCAGCAGCTTAGGGAGATATAGCAATCAGCCCCAGCATTTT. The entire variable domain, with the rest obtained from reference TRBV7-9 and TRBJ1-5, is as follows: DTGVSQNPRHKITKRGQNVTFRCDPISEHNRLYWYRQTLGQGPEFLTYFQNEAQLEKSRLLSDRFSAERPKGSFSTLEIQRTEQGDSAMYLCSSSLGRYSNQPQHFGDGTRLSIL.

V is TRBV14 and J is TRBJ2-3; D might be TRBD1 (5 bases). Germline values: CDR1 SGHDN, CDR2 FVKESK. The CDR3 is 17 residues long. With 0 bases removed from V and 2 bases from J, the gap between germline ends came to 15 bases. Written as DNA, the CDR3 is TGTGCCAGCAGCCAAGACCCTAGGCCAGGGATCACAGATACGCAGTATTTT. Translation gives CASSQDPRPGITDTQYF. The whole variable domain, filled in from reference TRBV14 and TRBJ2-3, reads EAGVTQFPSHSVIEKGQTVTLRCDPISGHDNLYWYRRVMGKEIKFLLHFVKESKQDESGMPNNRFLAERTGGTYSTLKVQPAELEDSGVYFCASSQDPRPGITDTQYFGPGTRLTVL.

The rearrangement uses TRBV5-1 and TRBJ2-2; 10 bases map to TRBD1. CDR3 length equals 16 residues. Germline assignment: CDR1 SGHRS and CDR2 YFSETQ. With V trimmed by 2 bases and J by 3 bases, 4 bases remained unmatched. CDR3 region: CASSLAGTGDTGELFF. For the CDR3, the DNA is TGCGCCAGCAGCTTAGCAGGGACAGGGGACACCGGGGAGCTGTTTTTT.

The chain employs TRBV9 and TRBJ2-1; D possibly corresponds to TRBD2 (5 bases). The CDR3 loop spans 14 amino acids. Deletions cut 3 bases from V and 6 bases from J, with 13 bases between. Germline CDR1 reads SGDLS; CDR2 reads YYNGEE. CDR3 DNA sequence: TGTGCCAGCAGCGCCCCGGACTCACCCAATGAGCAGTTCTTC. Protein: CASSAPDSPNEQFF.

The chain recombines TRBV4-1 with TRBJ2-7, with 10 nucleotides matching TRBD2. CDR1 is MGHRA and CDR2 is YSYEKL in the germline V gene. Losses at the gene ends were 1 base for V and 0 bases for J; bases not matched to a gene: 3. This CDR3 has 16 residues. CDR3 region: CASSQGLAGFSYEQYF. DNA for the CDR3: TGCGCCAGCAGCCAAGGACTAGCGGGCTTCTCCTACGAGCAGTACTTC.

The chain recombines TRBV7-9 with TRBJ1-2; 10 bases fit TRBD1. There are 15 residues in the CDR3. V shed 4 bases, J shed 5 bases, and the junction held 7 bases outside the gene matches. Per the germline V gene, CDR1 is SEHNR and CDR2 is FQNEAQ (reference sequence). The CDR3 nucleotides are TGTGCCAGCAGCTGGCCCTCGGGACAGGGGTATGGCTACACCTTC. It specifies CASSWPSGQGYGYTF.

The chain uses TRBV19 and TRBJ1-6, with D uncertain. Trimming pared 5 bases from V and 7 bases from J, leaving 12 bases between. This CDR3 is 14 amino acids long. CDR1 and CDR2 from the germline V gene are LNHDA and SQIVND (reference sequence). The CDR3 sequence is CASSRGAGNSPLHF. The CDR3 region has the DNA TGTGCCAGTAGTCGAGGAGCGGGCAATTCACCCCTCCACTTT.

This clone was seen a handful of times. CDR3 bases: TGTGCCAGCAGCCCCTCGCTAACTCATGACGAGCAGTACTTC. Encoded protein: CASSPSLTHDEQYF. The J gene is TRBJ2-7, the V gene TRBV6-5; D gene ambiguous. V lost 6 bases and J lost 5, with 17 bases in between. The CDR3 spans 14 residues. Germline CDR1 MNHEY, CDR2 SVGAGI.

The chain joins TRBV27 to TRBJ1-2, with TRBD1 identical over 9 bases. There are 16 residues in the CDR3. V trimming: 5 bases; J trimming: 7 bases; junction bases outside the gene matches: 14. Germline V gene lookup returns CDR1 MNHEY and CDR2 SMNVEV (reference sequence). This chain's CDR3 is CASSPPFPGQGSGYTF. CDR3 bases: TGTGCCAGCAGTCCTCCTTTCCCGGGACAGGGTTCTGGCTACACCTTC.

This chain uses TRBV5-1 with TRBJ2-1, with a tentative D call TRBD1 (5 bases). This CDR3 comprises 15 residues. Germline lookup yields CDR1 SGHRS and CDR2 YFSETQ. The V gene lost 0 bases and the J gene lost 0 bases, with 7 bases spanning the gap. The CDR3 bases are TGCGCCAGCAGCTTGGAGGGGCGCTCCTACAATGAGCAGTTCTTC. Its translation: CASSLEGRSYNEQFF.

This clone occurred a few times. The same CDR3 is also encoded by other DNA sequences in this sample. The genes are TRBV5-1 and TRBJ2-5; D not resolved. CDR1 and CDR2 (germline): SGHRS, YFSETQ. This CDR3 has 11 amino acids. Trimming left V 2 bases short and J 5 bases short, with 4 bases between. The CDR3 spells CASSFLETQYF. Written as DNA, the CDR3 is TGCGCCAGCAGCTTTCTTGAGACCCAGTACTTC.

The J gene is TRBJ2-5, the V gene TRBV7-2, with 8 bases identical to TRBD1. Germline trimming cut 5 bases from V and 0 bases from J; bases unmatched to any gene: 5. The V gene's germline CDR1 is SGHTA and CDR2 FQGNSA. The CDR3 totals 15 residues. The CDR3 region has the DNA TGTGCCAGCAGCCGGACAGGGTTGGACCAAGAGACCCAGTACTTC. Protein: CASSRTGLDQETQYF.

The chain's CDR3 is CASSKPGLVYEQYF. As DNA, the CDR3 is TGTGCCAGCAGCAAACCGGGACTAGTATACGAGCAGTACTTC. The V gene is TRBV7-9, the J gene TRBJ2-7, with 8 bases aligning to TRBD2. V shed 5 bases and J 4 bases; nucleotides not matched to a gene: 7. CDR3 size: 14 residues. Looked up from germline, CDR1 is SEHNR and CDR2 is FQNEAQ (reference sequence).

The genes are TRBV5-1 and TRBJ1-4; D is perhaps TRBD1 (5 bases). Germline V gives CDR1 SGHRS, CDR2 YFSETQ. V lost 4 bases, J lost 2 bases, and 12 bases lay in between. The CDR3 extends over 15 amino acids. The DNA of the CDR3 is TGCGCCAGCAGCGACCAACAGGCCACTAATGAAAAACTGTTTTTT. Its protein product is CASSDQQATNEKLFF.

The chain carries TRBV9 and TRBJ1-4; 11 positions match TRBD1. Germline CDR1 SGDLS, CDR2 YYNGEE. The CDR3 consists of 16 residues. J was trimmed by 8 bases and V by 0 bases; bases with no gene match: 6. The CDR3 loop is CASSVEFGTGGEKLFF. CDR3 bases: TGTGCCAGCAGCGTAGAGTTCGGGACAGGGGGAGAAAAACTGTTTTTT.

The CDR3 here is CASSFGTGESSGNTIYF. The CDR3 nucleotides read TGCGCCAGCAGCTTTGGGACAGGGGAGAGCTCTGGAAACACCATATATTTT. The chain joins TRBV5-1 to TRBJ1-3, with 10 bases matching TRBD1. V lost 2 bases and J lost 0; bases outside the gene matches: 5. In germline, CDR1 is SGHRS, CDR2 YFSETQ. The CDR3 has 17 residues. Drawing the rest from reference TRBV5-1 and TRBJ1-3, the complete variable domain is KAGVTQTPRYLIKTRGQQVTLSCSPISGHRSVSWYQQTPGQGLQFLFEYFSETQRNKGNFPGRFSGRQFSNSRSEMNVSTLELGDSALYLCASSFGTGESSGNTIYFGEGSWLTVV.